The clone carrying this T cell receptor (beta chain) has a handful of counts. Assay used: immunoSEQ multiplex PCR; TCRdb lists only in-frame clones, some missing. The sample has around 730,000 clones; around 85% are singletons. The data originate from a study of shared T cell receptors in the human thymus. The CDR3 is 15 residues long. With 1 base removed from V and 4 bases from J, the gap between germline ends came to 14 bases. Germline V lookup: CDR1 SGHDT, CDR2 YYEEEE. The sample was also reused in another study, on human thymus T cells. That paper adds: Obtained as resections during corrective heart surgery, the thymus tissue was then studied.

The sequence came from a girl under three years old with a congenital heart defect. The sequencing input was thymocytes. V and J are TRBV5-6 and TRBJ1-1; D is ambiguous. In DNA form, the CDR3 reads TGTGCCAGCAGCTTGCTCTCCTCGACGGGCACTGAAGCTTTCTTT. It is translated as CASSLLSSTGTEAFF.